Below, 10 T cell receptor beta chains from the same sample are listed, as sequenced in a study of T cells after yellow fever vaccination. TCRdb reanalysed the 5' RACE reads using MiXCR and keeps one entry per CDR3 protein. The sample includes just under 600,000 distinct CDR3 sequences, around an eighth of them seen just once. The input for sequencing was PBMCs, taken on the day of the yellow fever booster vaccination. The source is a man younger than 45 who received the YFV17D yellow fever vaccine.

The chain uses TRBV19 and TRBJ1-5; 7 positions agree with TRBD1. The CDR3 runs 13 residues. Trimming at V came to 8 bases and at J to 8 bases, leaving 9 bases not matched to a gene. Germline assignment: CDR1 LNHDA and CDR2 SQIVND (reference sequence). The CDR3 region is CASALRTGEPQHF. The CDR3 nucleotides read TGTGCCAGTGCTCTCCGAACAGGGGAGCCCCAGCATTTT.

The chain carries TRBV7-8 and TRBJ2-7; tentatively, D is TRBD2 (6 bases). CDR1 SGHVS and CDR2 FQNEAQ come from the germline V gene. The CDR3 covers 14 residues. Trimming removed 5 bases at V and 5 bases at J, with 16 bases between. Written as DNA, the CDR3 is TGTGCCAGCAGCCCCGGTTCGGGGAGGAACGAGCAGTACTTC. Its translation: CASSPGSGRNEQYF.

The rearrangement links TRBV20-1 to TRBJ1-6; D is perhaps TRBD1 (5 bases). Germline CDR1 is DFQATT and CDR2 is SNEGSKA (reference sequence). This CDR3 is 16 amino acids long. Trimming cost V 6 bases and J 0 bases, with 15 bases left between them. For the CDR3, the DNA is TGCAGTGCGCCGACGGGGGAGGGCTCCTATAATTCACCCCTCCACTTT. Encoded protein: CSAPTGEGSYNSPLHF.

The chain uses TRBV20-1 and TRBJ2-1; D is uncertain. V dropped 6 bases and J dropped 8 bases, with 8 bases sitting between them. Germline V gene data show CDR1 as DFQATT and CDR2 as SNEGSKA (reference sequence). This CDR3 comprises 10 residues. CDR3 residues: CSAHLHEQFF. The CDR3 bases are TGCAGTGCGCACCTCCATGAGCAGTTCTTC.

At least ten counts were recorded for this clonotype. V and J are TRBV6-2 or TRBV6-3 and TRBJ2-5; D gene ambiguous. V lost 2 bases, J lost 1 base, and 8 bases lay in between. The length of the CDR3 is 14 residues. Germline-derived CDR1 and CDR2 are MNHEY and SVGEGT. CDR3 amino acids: CASSYSRAQETQYF. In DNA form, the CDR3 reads TGTGCCAGCAGTTACAGCCGGGCCCAAGAGACCCAGTACTTC.

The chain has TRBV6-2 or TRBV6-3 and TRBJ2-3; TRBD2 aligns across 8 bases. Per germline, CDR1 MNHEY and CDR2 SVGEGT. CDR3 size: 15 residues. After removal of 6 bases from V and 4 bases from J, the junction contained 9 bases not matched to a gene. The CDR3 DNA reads TGTGCCAGCAGAGAAAGCGGGAGTTCCGCAGATACGCAGTATTTT. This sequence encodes CASRESGSSADTQYF.

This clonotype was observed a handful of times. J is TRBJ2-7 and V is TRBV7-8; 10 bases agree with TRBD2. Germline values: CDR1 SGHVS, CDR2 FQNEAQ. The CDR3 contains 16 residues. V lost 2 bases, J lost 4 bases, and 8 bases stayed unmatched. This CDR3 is CASSLIPAGGGYEQYF. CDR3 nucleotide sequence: TGTGCCAGCAGCTTAATCCCAGCGGGAGGGGGATACGAGCAGTACTTC.

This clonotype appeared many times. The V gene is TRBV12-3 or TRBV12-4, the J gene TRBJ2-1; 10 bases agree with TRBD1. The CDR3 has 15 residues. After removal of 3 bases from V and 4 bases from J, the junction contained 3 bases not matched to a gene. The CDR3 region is CASSFGTGAYNEQFF. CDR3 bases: TGTGCCAGCAGTTTCGGGACAGGGGCATACAATGAGCAGTTCTTC.

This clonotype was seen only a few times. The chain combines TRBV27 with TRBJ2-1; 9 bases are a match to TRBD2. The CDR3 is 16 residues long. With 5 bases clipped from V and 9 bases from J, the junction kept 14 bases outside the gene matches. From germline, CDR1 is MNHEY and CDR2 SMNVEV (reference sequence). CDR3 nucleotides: TGTGCCAGCAGTGCCCTCGTAGCGGGAGCCGCTGGTGAGCAGTTCTTC. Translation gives CASSALVAGAAGEQFF.

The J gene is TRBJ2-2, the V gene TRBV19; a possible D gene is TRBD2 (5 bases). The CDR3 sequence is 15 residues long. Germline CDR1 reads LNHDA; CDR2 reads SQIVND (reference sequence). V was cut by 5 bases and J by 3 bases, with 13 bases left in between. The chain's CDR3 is CASSSPSRDTGELFF. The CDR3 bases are TGTGCCAGTAGTTCCCCGTCGCGGGACACCGGGGAGCTGTTTTTT.